The clone carrying this T cell receptor beta chain was detected only once. Its target is not known. Germline CDR1 reads MNHEY; CDR2 reads SVGEGT. The junction had 5 bases not matched to a gene; V was cut back by 2 bases and J by 4 bases. This CDR3 has 15 amino acids. This entry is derived from a study of T-cell memory formation after mild COVID-19. Overall study context: The TCR clusters were mostly specific to one donor.

TCR alpha and TCR beta cDNA libraries carrying sample barcodes and UMIs were produced by 5'RACE using constant-segment primers. Each CDR3 protein gets one entry after TCRdb re-called the 5' RACE reads with MiXCR. The table lists hundreds of thousands of distinct CDR3 sequences, about a sixth of them singletons. Study observations and caveats: Researchers report contracting CD4+ clones mostly in CM and EM, with CD8+ clones in EMRA. Detection of some responders pre-infection suggested pre-existing cross-reactive memory T cells participated.

The origin of this receptor is an adult woman who had mild COVID-19 (a few samples of this study predate the infection). Cell type and time point are not known. This sequence joins TRBV6-2 or TRBV6-3 and TRBJ2-5; 9 bases line up with TRBD2. Material for sequencing was PBMCs or a T cell subset sorted from them (not recorded which). CDR3 protein: CASSYGAGGGETQYF. The CDR3 nucleotides read TGTGCCAGCAGTTACGGCGCGGGAGGGGGAGAGACCCAGTACTTC.